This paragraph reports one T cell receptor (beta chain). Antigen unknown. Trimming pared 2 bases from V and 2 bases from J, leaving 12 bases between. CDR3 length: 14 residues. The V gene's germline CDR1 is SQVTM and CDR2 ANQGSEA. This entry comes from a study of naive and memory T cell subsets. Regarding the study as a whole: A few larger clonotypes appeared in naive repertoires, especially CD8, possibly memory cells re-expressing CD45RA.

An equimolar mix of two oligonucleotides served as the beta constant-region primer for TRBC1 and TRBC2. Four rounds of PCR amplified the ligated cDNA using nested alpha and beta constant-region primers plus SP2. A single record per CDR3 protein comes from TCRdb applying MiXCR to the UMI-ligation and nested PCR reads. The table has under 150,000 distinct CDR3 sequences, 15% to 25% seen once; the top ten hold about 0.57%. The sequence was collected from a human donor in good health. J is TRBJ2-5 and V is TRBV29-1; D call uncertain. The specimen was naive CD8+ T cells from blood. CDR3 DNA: TGCAGCGTTGAACAAGTGGTACGGCAAGAGACCCAGTACTTC. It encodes CSVEQVVRQETQYF.